These 8 T cell receptor beta chains share one sample of origin, sequenced in a study of T cells in Graves' hyperthyroidism and ophthalmopathy (dated by TCRdb to the late 2010s). Library prep was done by multiplex PCR. The sequencer listed for this sample is Illumina HiSeq 2000. The TCR beta CDR3 regions were amplified from the RNA transcripts. The TCR CDR3 was subjected to a first round of RT-PCR using the HTBI primer set and the Qiagen OneStep RT-PCR kit. TCRdb handled the public reads itself, with Q25 trimming in fastp and clone calling in MiXCR, and kept productive beta chains. Rows are unified per CDR3 protein, each entry keeping the most common DNA and genes. Across this sample there are some 500,000 distinct CDR3 sequences, with approximately 15% seen only once. The top ten clonotypes cover over 15% of the sample. Sequences were obtained from blood. The source of these receptors is a woman under 30 with Graves' hyperthyroidism.

This clonotype was detected only a few times. J is TRBJ2-1 and V is TRBV9; tentatively, D is TRBD1 (5 bases). The CDR3 has 14 residues. With 5 bases removed from V and 4 bases from J, the gap between germline ends came to 13 bases. Germline values: CDR1 SGDLS, CDR2 YYNGEE. The CDR3 bases are TGTGCCAGCAGTGCCCCCACAGGTTACAATGAGCAGTTCTTC. Its protein product is CASSAPTGYNEQFF.

The chain joins TRBV5-1 to TRBJ1-1; maybe TRBD1 (6 bases). The CDR3 covers 16 residues. The V end lost 1 base, the J end lost 0 bases, and 13 bases lay between the germline ends. CDR1 SGHRS and CDR2 YFSETQ come from the germline V gene. The DNA for the CDR3 is TGCGCCAGCAGCTTGCTTGGAGGGGGGATGAACACTGAAGCTTTCTTT. Amino acids: CASSLLGGGMNTEAFF.

The rearrangement links TRBV6-5 to TRBJ2-1; TRBD2 aligns across 10 bases. The CDR3 spans 16 residues. Germline assignment: CDR1 MNHEY and CDR2 SVGAGI. The J segment lost 3 bases and the V segment lost 4 bases, leaving 6 bases of the junction unmatched. The CDR3 loop is CASSSLPSGSYNEQFF. The CDR3 DNA follows: TGTGCCAGCAGTTCTCTCCCTAGCGGGAGCTACAATGAGCAGTTCTTC.

The rearrangement links TRBV5-4 to TRBJ2-1; no definite D call. The CDR3 length is 11 residues. Germline CDR1 and CDR2: SGHNT and YYREEE (reference sequence). V lost 7 bases to trimming and J lost 7 bases, with 9 bases between them. In nucleotides, the CDR3 is TGTGCCAGCGCCTCGTGGAATGAGCAGTTCTTC. Translated, it gives CASASWNEQFF.

This clonotype was recorded a few times. The J gene is TRBJ1-1, the V gene TRBV19, with D perhaps TRBD1 (6 bases). The CDR3 length is 14 residues. Trimming removed 1 base from V and 10 bases from J, with 16 bases in between. Germline lookup yields CDR1 LNHDA and CDR2 SQIVND (reference sequence). CDR3 in DNA: TGTGCCAGTAGTATAGGGACGGGCGCAGGGGTAGCTTTCTTT. It encodes CASSIGTGAGVAFF.

This sequence joins TRBV9 and TRBJ2-2; no reliable D call. Trimming cost V 3 bases and J 9 bases, with 9 bases left between them. CDR3 size: 12 residues. Germline CDR1 and CDR2: SGDLS and YYNGEE. The DNA for the CDR3 is TGTGCCAGCAGCGGCCAACACCGGGAGCTGTTTTTT. This translates into CASSGQHRELFF.

This sequence joins TRBV19 and TRBJ2-3; maybe TRBD2 (6 bases). Germline CDR1 and CDR2: LNHDA and SQIVND (reference sequence). Deletions cut 4 bases from V and 0 bases from J, with 8 bases between. CDR3 size: 14 residues. The CDR3 loop reads CASSKRESTDTQYF. The DNA for the CDR3 is TGTGCCAGTAGTAAACGGGAGAGCACAGATACGCAGTATTTT. The full variable domain, completed using reference TRBV19 and TRBJ2-3, is DGGITQSPKYLFRKEGQNVTLSCEQNLNHDAMYWYRQDPGQGLRLIYYSQIVNDFQKGDIAEGYSVSREKKESFPLTVTSAQKNPTAFYLCASSKRESTDTQYFGPGTRLTVL.

This clonotype was seen ten or more times. The chain recombines TRBV9 with TRBJ2-1; D is possibly TRBD2 (7 bases). CDR1 is SGDLS, CDR2 YYNGEE, per germline. Trimming pared 3 bases from V and 8 bases from J, leaving 21 bases between. The CDR3 consists of 16 residues. The CDR3 reads CASSASGGAGMHEQFF. In nucleotides, the CDR3 is TGTGCCAGCAGCGCCTCGGGGGGCGCAGGGATGCATGAGCAGTTCTTC.